This is a list of T cell receptor beta chains from one sample in a study of blood T cell repertoires in COVID-19. Generated by immunoSEQ multiplex PCR, the TCRdb table keeps only in-frame clones and is missing some. The sample comprises approximately 380,000 clones, more than 85% of which are singletons, and 0.8% to 0.9% rests with the top ten. Material for sequencing was PBMCs or T cells enriched from blood (not recorded which). These receptors came from a woman between 40 and 55 years old who had been exposed to COVID-19. Each CDR3 is given with its conserved first and last residue. A D gene is named only where the DNA matches it firmly. A row's size may be missing; if present it is once, few, many or a size class.

size: .
D: TRBD1
J: TRBJ1-4
V: TRBV4-2
DNA: TGTGCCAGCAGCCGGAAGATAGGGGACAGGGCCACAACTAATGAAAAACTGTTTTTT
CDR3: CASSRKIGDRATTNEKLFF

size: .
D: TRBD2
J: TRBJ2-5
V: TRBV19
DNA: TGTGCCAGTAGTAAGGTAGCGGGATATGGAGAGACCCAGTACTTC
CDR3: CASSKVAGYGETQYF

size: .
D: TRBD2
J: TRBJ2-7
V: TRBV20-1
DNA: TGCAGTGCTAGTCGGGGGGGCCAGCAGTACTTC
CDR3: CSASRGGQQYF

size: .
D: .
J: TRBJ2-3
V: TRBV12-3/TRBV12-4
DNA: TGTGCCATACAGGGCACAGATACGCAGTATTTT
CDR3: CAIQGTDTQYF

size: .
D: .
J: TRBJ1-1
V: TRBV3-1/TRBV3-2
DNA: TGTGCCAGCACCCTTTGGCAGGCGTCGAACACTGAAGCTTTCTTT
CDR3: CASTLWQASNTEAFF

size: .
D: .
J: TRBJ1-2
V: TRBV9
DNA: TGTGCCAGCAGCGTAGGGGACCCAGGGGAGATGGTTAACTATGGCTACACCTTC
CDR3: CASSVGDPGEMVNYGYTF

size: .
D: TRBD2
J: TRBJ2-1
V: TRBV4-3
DNA: TGCGCCAGCAGCCAAGTAGGACTAGCGGGTTCTTCCTACAATGAGCAGTTCTTC
CDR3: CASSQVGLAGSSYNEQFF

size: .
D: TRBD1
J: TRBJ1-1
V: TRBV7-2
DNA: TGTGCCAGCAGCTCCCGACAGGGATTTGAAGCTTTCTTT
CDR3: CASSSRQGFEAFF

size: .
D: .
J: TRBJ1-2
V: TRBV2
DNA: TGTGCCAGCAGTGAAGGTCGTGACTATGGCTACACCTTC
CDR3: CASSEGRDYGYTF

size: .
D: .
J: TRBJ2-5
V: TRBV30
DNA: TGTGCCGGGGATTTGGGGGGGGCGGAGACCCAGTACTTC
CDR3: CAGDLGGAETQYF

size: .
D: TRBD1
J: TRBJ2-7
V: TRBV7-9
DNA: TGTGCCAGCAGCTTCGACGACAGGGGGTACGAGCAGTACTTC
CDR3: CASSFDDRGYEQYF

size: .
D: .
J: TRBJ1-1
V: TRBV6-5
DNA: TGTGCCAGCGGGCGGAACACTGAAGCTTTCTTT
CDR3: CASGRNTEAFF

size: once
D: TRBD1
J: TRBJ2-3
V: TRBV2
DNA: TGTGCCAGCAGCGCCGGGACAGAGGGGGATACGCAGTATTTT
CDR3: CASSAGTEGDTQYF

size: .
D: .
J: TRBJ1-2
V: TRBV9
DNA: TGTGCCAGCAGCGCAGGGGAAGAAGATGGCTACACCTTC
CDR3: CASSAGEEDGYTF

size: .
D: TRBD1
J: TRBJ2-7
V: TRBV19
DNA: TGTGCCAGTAGTATGGGACAGGGGGTTTACGAGCAGTACTTC
CDR3: CASSMGQGVYEQYF

size: .
D: .
J: TRBJ1-2
V: TRBV30
DNA: TGTGCCTGGAGTGGAGGGAACAGCATAATTTATGGCTACACCTTC
CDR3: CAWSGGNSIIYGYTF

size: .
D: TRBD1
J: TRBJ2-1
V: TRBV5-1
DNA: TGCGCCAGCAGCTTCCGGGACAGGGGCCACAATGAGCAGTTCTTC
CDR3: CASSFRDRGHNEQFF

size: few
D: TRBD1
J: TRBJ2-2
V: TRBV24-1
DNA: TGTGCCACCAGTGATTTAGGACAGGGTAACACCGGGGAGCTGTTTTTT
CDR3: CATSDLGQGNTGELFF

size: once
D: .
J: TRBJ1-1
V: TRBV7-9
DNA: TGTGCCAGCAGCTTAGAGTTGGGGGGGCGAGCTTTCTTT
CDR3: CASSLELGGRAFF

size: .
D: .
J: TRBJ1-1
V: TRBV5-1
DNA: TGCGCCAGCAGCTTGTCCGGGGACACTGAAGCTTTCTTT
CDR3: CASSLSGDTEAFF